This passage covers 5 T cell receptor beta chains from one sample sequenced in a study of TIL therapy for anti-PD-1-resistant metastatic lung cancer. As to time point: pre-treatment sample, taken before nivolumab and TIL therapy. Most excised metastases sampled were pleural nodules or supraclavicular lymph nodes. This was the immunoSEQ v3 assay. TCRdb keeps only in-frame clones here, not all; method: immunoSEQ multiplex PCR. Counted here are about 50,000 clones, less than 75% occurring once; the ten biggest clones make up 5.6%. The material was tumor tissue, obtained at baseline. The origin of the receptors is a person aged 25 to 80 with non-small cell lung cancer.

The chain is built from TRBV21-1 and TRBJ1-1. TRBV21-1 is given as a pseudogene. CDR3 length equals 15 residues. This CDR3 reads CASSKDFTGNTEAFF. CDR3 in DNA: TGTGCCAGCAGCAAGGACTTCACAGGGAACACTGAAGCTTTCTTT.

The genes are TRBV30 and TRBJ2-1; D is unresolved. The germline V gene has CDR1 GTSNPN and CDR2 SVGIG (reference sequence). The CDR3 covers 14 residues. Trimming removed 3 bases at V and 2 bases at J, with 11 bases between. CDR3 loop: CAWSPSGPYNEQFF. CDR3 in DNA: TGTGCCTGGAGCCCCTCGGGCCCCTACAATGAGCAGTTCTTC. The full variable domain, in which reference TRBV30 and TRBJ2-1 provide the parts outside the CDR3, is SQTIHQWPATLVQPVGSPLSLECTVEGTSNPNLYWYRQAAGRGLQLLFYSVGIGQISSEVPQNLSASRPQDRQFILSSKKLLLSDSGFYLCAWSPSGPYNEQFFGPGTRLTVL.

The CDR3 DNA reads TGTGCCAGCGACGAGGACTGGAACACTGAAGCTTTCTTT. Translated: CASDEDWNTEAFF. The chain is built from TRBV6-1 and TRBJ1-1; D is undetermined. V lost 8 bases to trimming and J lost 1 base, with 11 bases between them. CDR1 is MNHNS, CDR2 SASEGT, per germline. This CDR3 comprises 13 residues.

The chain is built from TRBV7-6 and TRBJ2-1, with 10 bases aligning to TRBD1. Germline V CDR1 and CDR2: SGHVS, FNYEAQ. The CDR3 covers 16 residues. With 5 bases clipped from V and 7 bases from J, the junction kept 11 bases outside the gene matches. CDR3 nucleotide sequence: TGTGCCAGCAGCCAGACAGGGGGCAATAGGATAAATGAGCAGTTCTTC. Translated: CASSQTGGNRINEQFF.

J is TRBJ2-1 and V is TRBV19; D is undetermined. In germline, CDR1 is LNHDA, CDR2 SQIVND (reference sequence). The ends were cut back, 7 bases at V and 6 bases at J, with 16 bases in the middle. The CDR3 is made up of 14 amino acids. The CDR3 nucleotides read TGTGCCAGTACCCTGGGGTCGTTGTCCAATGAGCAGTTCTTC. Amino acid sequence: CASTLGSLSNEQFF.